A single sample gave rise to the 21 T cell receptor beta chains below, sequenced in a study of response to subunit inactivated influenza vaccine. Each CDR3 protein gets one entry after TCRdb re-called the RT-PCR reads with MiXCR. The sample consists of hundreds of thousands of distinct CDR3 sequences, roughly 27% of them appearing once. Sequencing used CD4+ T cells sorted from PBMCs, obtained 5 days after vaccination. These receptor sequences come from a man aged 50-59 years who received an inactivated influenza vaccine.

This clonotype came up a few times. The chain joins TRBV10-3 to TRBJ2-7, with 10 bases lining up with TRBD2. Germline V gene lookup returns CDR1 ENHRY and CDR2 SYGVKD. The CDR3 covers 15 residues. The V and J ends lost 0 bases and 5 bases, in that order; junction bases with no gene match: 4. CDR3 nucleotide sequence: TGTGCCATCAGTGAGTCGATAGCGGGAGGACACGAGCAGTACTTC. Translating gives CAISESIAGGHEQYF.

The rearrangement links TRBV5-1 to TRBJ2-7; 10 bases match TRBD1. Germline V CDR1 and CDR2: SGHRS, YFSETQ. The CDR3 runs to 16 residues. Trimming took 4 bases from V and 1 from J; bases not matched to a gene: 8. The CDR3 sequence: CASSRGGQGLSYEQYF. The CDR3 nucleotides read TGCGCCAGCAGCAGGGGGGGACAGGGGCTATCCTACGAGCAGTACTTC.

This clonotype was picked up a small number of times. The chain recombines TRBV5-1 with TRBJ1-6; 12 nucleotides line up with TRBD1. V shed 3 bases, J shed 5 bases, and the junction held 6 bases outside the gene matches. Germline V lookup: CDR1 SGHRS, CDR2 YFSETQ. The CDR3 covers 17 residues. CDR3 protein: CASSSGTGGFHNSPLHF. As DNA, the CDR3 is TGCGCCAGCAGCTCTGGGACAGGGGGCTTCCATAATTCACCCCTCCACTTT.

This clonotype was detected only once. V is TRBV2 and J is TRBJ2-5; D gene uncertain. CDR3 length: 14 residues. CDR1 and CDR2 from the germline V gene are SNHLY and FYNNEI. V was clipped by 2 bases and J by 2 bases, with 9 bases between them. The CDR3 sequence: CASSESRTQETQYF. The CDR3 DNA reads as TGTGCCAGCAGTGAAAGTCGGACGCAAGAGACCCAGTACTTC. Together with reference TRBV2 and TRBJ2-5, the CDR3 gives the full variable domain: EPEVTQTPSHQVTQMGQEVILRCVPISNHLYFYWYRQILGQKVEFLVSFYNNEISEKSEIFDDQFSVERPDGSNFTLKIRSTKLEDSAMYFCASSESRTQETQYFGPGTRLLVL.

The V and J genes are TRBV6-2 or TRBV6-3 and TRBJ2-4, with TRBD2 identical over 9 bases. This CDR3 spans 15 amino acids. The junction had 9 bases not matched to a gene; V was cut back by 6 bases and J by 6 bases. The germline CDR1 and CDR2 sequences are MNHEY and SVGEGT. CDR3 coding DNA: TGTGCCAGCAGAACAAGCGGGGGGCCCAGAAACATTCAGTACTTC. It yields the protein CASRTSGGPRNIQYF.

The genes are TRBV10-3 and TRBJ2-5; weak D call: TRBD1 (5 bases). The germline V gene has CDR1 ENHRY and CDR2 SYGVKD. V was cut by 6 bases and J by 1 base, with 12 bases left in between. The CDR3 totals 14 residues. The CDR3 loop reads CAISDRNLQETQYF. CDR3 sequence (DNA): TGTGCCATCAGCGACAGAAACCTCCAAGAGACCCAGTACTTC.

V and J are TRBV20-1 and TRBJ2-6; perhaps D is TRBD1 or TRBD2 (5 bases each). The germline CDR1 and CDR2 sequences are DFQATT and SNEGSKA (reference sequence). CDR3 size: 15 residues. V dropped 4 bases and J dropped 0 bases, with 10 bases sitting between them. The CDR3 nucleotides read TGCAGTGCTACAGGGACGAGCTCTGGGGCCAACGTCCTGACTTTC. Translation: CSATGTSSGANVLTF.

The V and J genes are TRBV10-2 and TRBJ2-1; D is undetermined. V gave up 6 bases and J gave up 2 bases, with 14 bases separating them. From germline, CDR1 is WSHSY and CDR2 SAAADI. This CDR3 is built from 15 residues. CDR3 sequence (DNA): TGCGCCAGCAGATACTATAGCAGCACCTACAATGAGCAGTTCTTC. Translating it yields CASRYYSSTYNEQFF.

This clonotype was counted only a few times. This sequence joins TRBV4-1 and TRBJ2-3, with D unclear. In germline, CDR1 is MGHRA, CDR2 YSYEKL. The V and J ends lost 3 bases and 5 bases respectively, with 6 bases between them. This CDR3 has 12 amino acids. The CDR3: CASSQIKDTQYF. CDR3 DNA: TGCGCCAGCAGCCAGATAAAAGATACGCAGTATTTT.

This clonotype was seen a handful of times. V is TRBV4-2 and J is TRBJ2-7; TRBD1 matches 10 bases. In germline, CDR1 is LGHNA, CDR2 YNFKEQ. J was trimmed by 7 bases and V by 1 base; bases with no gene match: 4. This CDR3 is 14 amino acids long. The CDR3 sequence is CASSQGGTGEEQYF. CDR3 nucleotides: TGTGCCAGCAGCCAAGGGGGGACAGGGGAAGAGCAGTACTTC.

Notes on this clonotype: One junction end disagrees with the germline gene, perhaps due to a read error. The V gene is TRBV29-1, the J gene TRBJ2-5; TRBD1 aligns across 7 bases. The CDR3 is 13 amino acids. CDR1 SQVTM and CDR2 ANQGSEA come from the germline V gene. CDR3 DNA sequence: TGCAACGTTGATCGGACAGGAGAGGGGACCCAGTACTTC. Its translation is CNVDRTGEGTQYF.

This clonotype was seen once. The CDR3 nucleotides read TGTGCCAGCAAAATCCCCTCCAGGGTAAATGAGCAGTTCTTC. It is translated as CASKIPSRVNEQFF. The V and J genes are TRBV12-3 or TRBV12-4 and TRBJ2-1, with a possible D match to TRBD1 (5 bases). V was shortened by 7 bases and J by 7 bases, with 17 bases between the two germline ends. The CDR3 sequence is 14 residues long.

The genes are TRBV7-9 and TRBJ1-5; D might be TRBD1 (6 bases). Trimming shortened V by 1 base and J by 6 bases, and 16 bases separated the two germline ends. There are 16 residues in the CDR3. Looked up from germline, CDR1 is SEHNR and CDR2 is FQNEAQ (reference sequence). The CDR3 region is CASSLVQGILAQPQHF. CDR3 bases: TGTGCCAGCAGCTTAGTACAGGGCATTTTGGCTCAGCCCCAGCATTTT.

The chain carries TRBV30 and TRBJ1-2; maybe TRBD1 (6 bases). Germline V gene sequence: CDR1 GTSNPN, CDR2 SVGIG (reference sequence). The CDR3 is 13 amino acids. Trimming stripped 2 bases from V and 3 bases from J, with 10 bases between. DNA of the CDR3: TGTGCCTGGAGTAGGACAGCGGACTATGGCTACACCTTC. This encodes CAWSRTADYGYTF.

This clonotype was seen a few times. The genes are TRBV10-3 and TRBJ2-1, with no clear D. The ends were cut back, 6 bases at V and 8 bases at J, with 8 bases in the middle. This CDR3 region has 11 residues. In germline, CDR1 is ENHRY, CDR2 SYGVKD. The CDR3 nucleotides are TGTGCCATCAGCCGGTGGGATGAGCAGTTCTTC. Amino acid sequence: CAISRWDEQFF.

In its sample, this clonotype was seen a few times. V gene TRBV20-1 combines with J gene TRBJ2-5; either TRBD1 or TRBD2 may supply D (6 bases each). The CDR3 has 14 amino acids. Germline CDR1 is DFQATT and CDR2 is SNEGSKA (reference sequence). V was shortened by 0 bases and J by 3 bases, with 11 bases between the two germline ends. As DNA, the CDR3 is TGCAGTGCTAGAGACGGGGGCCGGGAAGAGACCCAGTACTTC. It translates to CSARDGGREETQYF.

The CDR3 DNA is TGTGCCAGCAGCGGGCAGACAGGGGGCCATGAAAAACTGTTTTTT. This codes for CASSGQTGGHEKLFF. The J gene is TRBJ1-4, the V gene TRBV7-9; 10 bases match TRBD1. Germline V CDR1 and CDR2: SEHNR, FQNEAQ (reference sequence). J lost 6 bases, V lost 5 bases, and 6 bases had no gene match. The CDR3 sequence is 15 residues long.

This clonotype was observed a few times. CDR3 coding DNA: TGTGCCAGCACCCTAGCGGGAGGGGACACCGGGGAGCTGTTTTTT. Residues: CASTLAGGDTGELFF. The J gene is TRBJ2-2, the V gene TRBV7-2; TRBD2 aligns across 12 bases. With 7 bases clipped from V and 3 bases from J, the junction kept 3 bases outside the gene matches. The CDR3 extends over 15 amino acids. Germline V gene lookup returns CDR1 SGHTA and CDR2 FQGNSA.

The rearrangement uses TRBV5-1 and TRBJ2-1; D gene ambiguous. There are 16 residues in the CDR3. Germline V gene data show CDR1 as SGHRS and CDR2 as YFSETQ. Trimming stripped 3 bases from V and 6 bases from J, with 19 bases between. Here the CDR3 DNA reads TGCGCCAGCAGCTCCCCCATTGGGATCCTAGGCAATGAGCAGTTCTTC. It is translated as CASSSPIGILGNEQFF.

The gene calls are TRBV15 and TRBJ2-1; 9 nucleotides align to TRBD2. Germline V gives CDR1 LNHNV, CDR2 YYDKDF (reference sequence). The V and J ends lost 4 bases and 6 bases, in that order; junction bases with no gene match: 10. The CDR3 covers 16 residues. CDR3 nucleotides: TGTGCCACCAGCACTGGGATTAGCGGGAGAGTCAATGAGCAGTTCTTC. Translation: CATSTGISGRVNEQFF. The complete variable domain, with remaining parts taken from reference TRBV15 and TRBJ2-1, reads DAMVIQNPRYQVTQFGKPVTLSCSQTLNHNVMYWYQQKSSQAPKLLFHYYDKDFNNEADTPDNFQSRRPNTSFCFLDIRSPGLGDTAMYLCATSTGISGRVNEQFFGPGTRLTVL.

CDR3 sequence: CASSYLGEGYNEQFF. The CDR3 region has the DNA TGTGCCAGCAGTTACTTGGGGGAGGGCTACAATGAGCAGTTCTTC. V gene TRBV6-5 combines with J gene TRBJ2-1, with 7 bases identical to TRBD2. With 1 base clipped from V and 3 bases from J, the junction kept 3 bases outside the gene matches. CDR3 size: 15 residues. The germline V gene encodes CDR1 MNHEY and CDR2 SVGAGI.